These 24 T cell receptor beta chains share one sample of origin, sequenced in a study of shared clonotypes between healthy human individuals. Measured with immunoSEQ multiplex PCR; TCRdb has only the in-frame clones, and not every one. The sample lists roughly 2,500,000 clones, over 85% occurring once. Sequenced material: naive CD4+ T cells from PBMCs. Subset defined: CD45RA+ positively selected. The receptors here all came from a man aged 18 to 29 in good health. Some clones in this sample may be carry-over from other donors' samples.

The chain is built from TRBV28 and TRBJ2-5; D is uncertain. V gave up 7 bases and J gave up 2 bases, with 8 bases separating them. The CDR3 runs to 12 residues. CDR1 and CDR2 (germline): MDHEN, SYDVKM. The CDR3 DNA reads as TGTGCCAGCACAGTCGGGCAAGAGACCCAGTACTTC. It is translated as CASTVGQETQYF.

The gene calls are TRBV18 and TRBJ2-3, with 7 nucleotides matching TRBD2. The CDR3 covers 16 residues. Per the germline V gene, CDR1 is KGHSH and CDR2 is LQKENI. J lost 5 bases, V lost 3 bases, and 11 bases had no gene match. CDR3 DNA sequence: TGTGCCAGCTCACCGACAACTAGCGTATGGCAAGATACGCAGTATTTT. This gives the protein CASSPTTSVWQDTQYF.

The chain is built from TRBV28 and TRBJ1-3; D is undetermined. The CDR3 has 17 residues. The V gene's germline CDR1 is MDHEN and CDR2 SYDVKM. The ends were cut back, 3 bases at V and 0 bases at J, with 15 bases in the middle. This CDR3 is CASSFRAGQASGNTIYF. The DNA of the CDR3 is TGTGCCAGCAGTTTTCGTGCGGGCCAAGCCTCTGGAAACACCATATATTTT. The full variable domain, with the rest looked up from reference TRBV28 and TRBJ1-3, is DVKVTQSSRYLVKRTGEKVFLECVQDMDHENMFWYRQDPGLGLRLIYFSYDVKMKEKGDIPEGYSVSREKKERFSLILESASTNQTSMYLCASSFRAGQASGNTIYFGEGSWLTVV.

The V gene is TRBV15, the J gene TRBJ1-5; 9 bases match TRBD1. This CDR3 is 16 amino acids long. The V and J ends lost 1 base and 6 bases, in that order; junction bases with no gene match: 7. Germline values: CDR1 LNHNV, CDR2 YYDKDF (reference sequence). CDR3 sequence: CATSRVGTGFGQPQHF. As DNA, the CDR3 is TGTGCCACCAGCAGAGTCGGGACAGGGTTTGGTCAGCCCCAGCATTTT.

The chain links TRBV28 to TRBJ2-7; no definite D call. This CDR3 is built from 12 residues. V was cut by 4 bases and J by 4 bases, with 8 bases left in between. Germline V gene data show CDR1 as MDHEN and CDR2 as SYDVKM. CDR3 nucleotides: TGTGCCAGCAGTTCCAATCGGTACGAGCAGTACTTC. This translates into CASSSNRYEQYF.

This chain's CDR3 is CASSIGLAGVGSSYEQYF. The CDR3 nucleotides read TGTGCCAGTAGTATAGGACTAGCGGGAGTGGGATCATCCTACGAGCAGTACTTC. The gene calls are TRBV19 and TRBJ2-7, with 12 bases lining up with TRBD2. The CDR3 has 18 residues. Germline CDR1 reads LNHDA; CDR2 reads SQIVND (reference sequence). V gave up 1 base and J gave up 1 base; unmatched junction bases: 8.

The rearrangement links TRBV7-2 to TRBJ2-4; 7 bases match TRBD1. The CDR3 has 16 amino acids. CDR1 and CDR2 from the germline V gene are SGHTA and FQGNSA. V lost 1 base to trimming and J lost 0 bases; unmatched junction nucleotides: 3. The DNA of the CDR3 is TGTGCCAGCAGCTTAGAGGGGGCGAGAGCCAAAAACATTCAGTACTTC. Protein: CASSLEGARAKNIQYF.

This sequence joins TRBV6-5 and TRBJ1-1, with D possibly being TRBD1 (5 bases). Germline V gene sequence: CDR1 MNHEY, CDR2 SVGAGI. CDR3 size: 15 residues. V was trimmed by 0 bases and J by 5 bases, leaving 13 bases between them. The CDR3 loop reads CASSYSRGARTEAFF. In DNA form, the CDR3 reads TGTGCCAGCAGTTACTCGAGGGGCGCGAGGACTGAAGCTTTCTTT.

The rearrangement uses TRBV6-5 and TRBJ2-7, with TRBD2 matching 12 bases. The CDR3 sequence is 14 residues long. Germline lookup yields CDR1 MNHEY and CDR2 SVGAGI. Trimming took 8 bases from V and 1 from J; bases not matched to a gene: 3. The CDR3 sequence is CASSSGRGSYEQYF. The CDR3 region has the DNA TGTGCCAGCTCTAGCGGGAGGGGGTCCTACGAGCAGTACTTC.

V gene TRBV30 combines with J gene TRBJ2-1; tentatively, D is TRBD1 or TRBD2 (5 bases each). Between the trimmed V and J ends, which lost 5 bases and 0 bases, there was a span of 17 bases. There are 16 residues in the CDR3. Germline V gene sequence: CDR1 GTSNPN, CDR2 SVGIG (reference sequence). The CDR3 region has the DNA TGTGCCTGGGGTGGCCGGGACGGCCGCTCCTACAATGAGCAGTTCTTC. Protein sequence: CAWGGRDGRSYNEQFF.

The chain joins TRBV28 to TRBJ2-1; D tentatively fits TRBD1 or TRBD2 (6 bases each). Per the germline V gene, CDR1 is MDHEN and CDR2 is SYDVKM. The V gene lost 5 bases and the J gene lost 2 bases, with 19 bases spanning the gap. This CDR3 has 17 residues. CDR3 in DNA: TGTGCCAGCAGTGGGGGCATTGGGGGGAGCCCCTACAATGAGCAGTTCTTC. It is translated as CASSGGIGGSPYNEQFF.

A note on this clone: This same CDR3 is encoded by further DNA sequences in the sample. The V gene is TRBV19, the J gene TRBJ2-7, with 10 bases lining up with TRBD1. Per germline, CDR1 LNHDA and CDR2 SQIVND (reference sequence). J was trimmed by 3 bases and V by 6 bases; bases with no gene match: 8. The CDR3 loop spans 15 amino acids. The CDR3 is CASSSRDRGIYEQYF. The CDR3 DNA is TGTGCCAGTAGCTCCCGGGACAGGGGCATCTACGAGCAGTACTTC. Full variable domain (rest looked up from reference TRBV19 and TRBJ2-7): DGGITQSPKYLFRKEGQNVTLSCEQNLNHDAMYWYRQDPGQGLRLIYYSQIVNDFQKGDIAEGYSVSREKKESFPLTVTSAQKNPTAFYLCASSSRDRGIYEQYFGPGTRLTVT.

V gene TRBV7-9 combines with J gene TRBJ2-3; 7 nucleotides align to TRBD2. Germline CDR1 reads SEHNR; CDR2 reads FQNEAQ (reference sequence). The CDR3 length is 15 residues. The junction had 4 bases not matched to a gene; V was cut back by 3 bases and J by 1 base. CDR3 sequence (DNA): TGTGCCAGCAGCTTTGAGGGAGGGCGCACAGATACGCAGTATTTT. It encodes CASSFEGGRTDTQYF.

The chain employs TRBV5-1 and TRBJ2-1; the match to TRBD1 covers 9 bases. The J segment lost 9 bases and the V segment lost 0 bases, leaving 4 bases of the junction unmatched. CDR1 and CDR2 from the germline V gene are SGHRS and YFSETQ. The CDR3 extends over 14 amino acids. In DNA form, the CDR3 reads TGCGCCAGCAGCTTGGAGGGACAGGGAGCTGAGCAGTTCTTC. Translating gives CASSLEGQGAEQFF. The variable domain in full, completed from reference TRBV5-1 and TRBJ2-1, reads KAGVTQTPRYLIKTRGQQVTLSCSPISGHRSVSWYQQTPGQGLQFLFEYFSETQRNKGNFPGRFSGRQFSNSRSEMNVSTLELGDSALYLCASSLEGQGAEQFFGPGTRLTVL.

This chain links TRBV7-2 with TRBJ1-2; the D is unclear. V lost 1 base to trimming and J lost 7 bases, with 10 bases between them. The germline V gene encodes CDR1 SGHTA and CDR2 FQGNSA. The CDR3 length is 13 residues. The CDR3 region is CASSLGPQVGYTF. CDR3 in DNA: TGTGCCAGCAGCTTAGGGCCCCAGGTTGGCTACACCTTC.

Remarks on this clone: The same CDR3 also results from other DNA sequences found in this sample. The CDR3 bases are TGCGCCAGCAGCTTGGCAGGGGTCGGCACTGAAGCTTTCTTT. This sequence encodes CASSLAGVGTEAFF. The chain has TRBV5-1 and TRBJ1-1, with D maybe TRBD1 (6 bases). CDR1 SGHRS and CDR2 YFSETQ come from the germline V gene. There are 14 residues in the CDR3. V shed 0 bases and J shed 4 bases, with 10 bases lying between them. The whole variable domain, remainder taken from reference TRBV5-1 and TRBJ1-1, is KAGVTQTPRYLIKTRGQQVTLSCSPISGHRSVSWYQQTPGQGLQFLFEYFSETQRNKGNFPGRFSGRQFSNSRSEMNVSTLELGDSALYLCASSLAGVGTEAFFGQGTRLTVV.

V gene TRBV5-1 combines with J gene TRBJ2-5, with a tentative D call TRBD1 (5 bases). This CDR3 region has 13 residues. The V gene's germline CDR1 is SGHRS and CDR2 YFSETQ. V was trimmed by 4 bases and J by 3 bases, leaving 10 bases between them. CDR3 nucleotide sequence: TGCGCCAGCAGCGTTGACAGAAAAGAGACCCAGTACTTC. Translating it yields CASSVDRKETQYF.

The chain is built from TRBV6-6 and TRBJ2-3, with D possibly matching TRBD2 (6 bases). The germline CDR1 and CDR2 sequences are MNHNY and SVGAGI (reference sequence). The CDR3 spans 15 residues. V was pared by 8 bases and J by 1 base, with 16 bases between. CDR3 sequence reads: CASQTGRSGTDTQYF. CDR3 DNA: TGTGCCAGCCAAACGGGGAGGAGCGGCACAGATACGCAGTATTTT.

For the CDR3, the DNA is TGTGCCTGGAGTCCACCTTCCTACGAGCAGTACTTC. It is translated as CAWSPPSYEQYF. This rearrangement joins TRBV30 to TRBJ2-5; D not resolved. The assigned J gene may be wrong: the sequence end matches TRBJ2-7 better. Germline V gene data show CDR1 as GTSNPN and CDR2 as SVGIG (reference sequence). The CDR3 consists of 12 residues.

The genes are TRBV7-2 and TRBJ2-1; 13 bases are shared with TRBD2. The J segment lost 8 bases and the V segment lost 0 bases, leaving 7 bases of the junction unmatched. The CDR3 loop spans 17 amino acids. Germline lookup yields CDR1 SGHTA and CDR2 FQGNSA. This CDR3 is CASSLAWTSGGMDEQFF. CDR3 bases: TGTGCCAGCAGCTTAGCCTGGACTAGCGGGGGAATGGATGAGCAGTTCTTC.

This rearrangement joins TRBV7-2 to TRBJ2-4; 10 positions match TRBD1. After removal of 5 bases from V and 3 bases from J, the junction contained 7 bases not matched to a gene. The CDR3 has 16 residues. The germline gives CDR1 SGHTA, CDR2 FQGNSA. CDR3 in DNA: TGTGCCAGCAGCCCGGGACAGGGGAGGGTCAAAAACATTCAGTACTTC. As protein: CASSPGQGRVKNIQYF. Supplemented by reference TRBV7-2 and TRBJ2-4, the full variable domain reads GAGVSQSPSNKVTEKGKDVELRCDPISGHTALYWYRQSLGQGLEFLIYFQGNSAPDKSGLPSDRFSAERTGGSVSTLTIQRTQQEDSAVYLCASSPGQGRVKNIQYFGAGTRLSVL.

In DNA, the CDR3 is TGTGCCAGCAGTACCGGGACAGGGGTCTACGAGCAGTACTTC. This codes for CASSTGTGVYEQYF. The J gene is TRBJ2-7, the V gene TRBV28, with TRBD1 matching over 10 bases. This CDR3 is 14 amino acids long. Trimming cost V 5 bases and J 3 bases; bases outside gene matches: 4. Per the germline V gene, CDR1 is MDHEN and CDR2 is SYDVKM.

This chain uses TRBV19 with TRBJ1-1, with D hard to call. This CDR3 has 13 residues. CDR1 is LNHDA, CDR2 SQIVND, per germline (reference sequence). Between the trimmed V and J ends, which lost 8 bases and 3 bases, there was a span of 13 bases. The CDR3 DNA reads as TGTGCCAGTGCGCACGACCGCTACACTGAAGCTTTCTTT. Residues: CASAHDRYTEAFF.

V and J are TRBV7-2 and TRBJ2-3; TRBD1 agrees at 7 bases. Germline V CDR1 and CDR2: SGHTA, FQGNSA. CDR3 length: 15 amino acids. With V trimmed by 5 bases and J by 2 bases, 7 bases remained unmatched. CDR3 sequence (DNA): TGTGCCAGCAGCGGGGCAGGGGGACCCACAGATACGCAGTATTTT. Its translation is CASSGAGGPTDTQYF.